A selection of T cell receptor beta chains follows, all from one sample in a study of cytomegalovirus exposure and HLA in healthy donors. The data were produced by immunoSEQ multiplex PCR, yet TCRdb's version contains in-frame clones alone and is incomplete. Of more than 100,000 clones in the sample, roughly 80% were seen once. Source material: PBMCs. The source of these receptors is a woman in her twenties or thirties in good health and CMV-seropositive. Both conserved end residues are part of each CDR3. Fields, in order: V gene, D gene, J gene, clone size, CDR3 protein, CDR3 DNA. The D gene is left open where the match is weak. Clone size is stated in some rows and not others, as once, few, many or a class when expanded.

v_gene: TRBV4-1
d_gene: TRBD1
j_gene: TRBJ2-5
abundance: .
CDR3aa: CASSNTGGETQYF
CDR3nt: TGCGCCAGCAGCAACACAGGGGGAGAGACCCAGTACTTC

v_gene: TRBV29-1
d_gene: TRBD2
j_gene: TRBJ2-1
abundance: once
CDR3aa: CSVDLAGGSSYNEQFF
CDR3nt: TGCAGCGTAGATCTAGCGGGGGGAAGTTCCTACAATGAGCAGTTCTTC

v_gene: TRBV27
d_gene: TRBD2
j_gene: TRBJ2-6
abundance: .
CDR3aa: CASSFSAGRVVSGANVLTF
CDR3nt: TGTGCCAGCAGTTTTTCAGCAGGGAGGGTCGTCTCTGGGGCCAACGTCCTGACTTTC

v_gene: TRBV7-3
d_gene: TRBD2
j_gene: TRBJ2-2
abundance: .
CDR3aa: CASSLRGGNTGELFF
CDR3nt: TGTGCCAGCAGCTTGCGGGGGGGGAACACCGGGGAGCTGTTTTTT

v_gene: TRBV28
d_gene: .
j_gene: TRBJ2-1
abundance: .
CDR3aa: CASSLSMADYNEQFF
CDR3nt: TGTGCCAGCAGTTTATCCATGGCAGACTACAATGAGCAGTTCTTC

v_gene: TRBV9
d_gene: TRBD1
j_gene: TRBJ2-2
abundance: .
CDR3aa: CASSAGTGDTGELFF
CDR3nt: TGTGCCAGCAGCGCCGGGACAGGCGACACCGGGGAGCTGTTTTTT

v_gene: TRBV28
d_gene: .
j_gene: TRBJ1-1
abundance: .
CDR3aa: CAVATGNTEAFF
CDR3nt: TGTGCCGTCGCGACAGGGAACACTGAAGCTTTCTTT

v_gene: TRBV6-1
d_gene: .
j_gene: TRBJ2-2
abundance: once
CDR3aa: CASTRTAGPGELFF
CDR3nt: TGTGCCAGCACCCGGACAGCGGGGCCCGGGGAGCTGTTTTTT

v_gene: TRBV28
d_gene: .
j_gene: TRBJ1-2
abundance: .
CDR3aa: CASSLRAGNGYTF
CDR3nt: TGTGCCAGCAGTTTACGTGCGGGGAATGGCTACACCTTC

v_gene: TRBV7-5
d_gene: .
j_gene: TRBJ2-3
abundance: .
CDR3aa: CVRSLVRGGQSPDTQYF
CDR3nt: TGTGTCAGAAGCTTAGTAAGGGGGGGGCAGAGCCCAGATACGCAGTATTTT

v_gene: TRBV7-9
d_gene: .
j_gene: TRBJ1-2
abundance: .
CDR3aa: CSSSLSRDDYGYTF
CDR3nt: TGTTCCAGCAGCCTTAGCCGGGATGACTATGGCTACACCTTC

v_gene: TRBV7-6
d_gene: TRBD1
j_gene: TRBJ1-2
abundance: .
CDR3aa: CASSLGTGTYGYTF
CDR3nt: TGTGCCAGCAGCTTAGGGACAGGGACCTATGGCTACACCTTC